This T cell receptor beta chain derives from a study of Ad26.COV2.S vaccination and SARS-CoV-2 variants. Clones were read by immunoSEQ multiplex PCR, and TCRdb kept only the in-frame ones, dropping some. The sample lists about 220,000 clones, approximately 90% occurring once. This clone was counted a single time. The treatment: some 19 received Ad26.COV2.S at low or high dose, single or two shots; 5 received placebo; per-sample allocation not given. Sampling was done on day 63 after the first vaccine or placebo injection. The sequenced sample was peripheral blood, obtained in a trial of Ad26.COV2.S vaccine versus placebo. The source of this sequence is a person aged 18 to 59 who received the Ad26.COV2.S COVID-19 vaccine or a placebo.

CDR3 bases: TGTGCCAGAATTCCATTGAGGGGCTACACCTTC. Protein product: CARIPLRGYTF. This chain uses TRBV7-5 with TRBJ1-2. TRBV7-5 constitutes a pseudogene. The CDR3 is 11 amino acids.